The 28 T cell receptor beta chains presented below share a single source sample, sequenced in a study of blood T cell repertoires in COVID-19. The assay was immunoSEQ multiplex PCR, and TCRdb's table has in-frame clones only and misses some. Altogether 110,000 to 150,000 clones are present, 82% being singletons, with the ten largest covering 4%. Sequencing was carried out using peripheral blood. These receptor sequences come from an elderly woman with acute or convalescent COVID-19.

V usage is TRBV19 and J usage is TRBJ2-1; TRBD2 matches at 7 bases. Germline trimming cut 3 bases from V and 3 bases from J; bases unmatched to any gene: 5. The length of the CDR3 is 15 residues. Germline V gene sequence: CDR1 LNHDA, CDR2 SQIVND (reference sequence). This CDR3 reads CASSIGGIGYNEQFF. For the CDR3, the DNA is TGTGCCAGTAGTATCGGGGGGATCGGCTACAATGAGCAGTTCTTC.

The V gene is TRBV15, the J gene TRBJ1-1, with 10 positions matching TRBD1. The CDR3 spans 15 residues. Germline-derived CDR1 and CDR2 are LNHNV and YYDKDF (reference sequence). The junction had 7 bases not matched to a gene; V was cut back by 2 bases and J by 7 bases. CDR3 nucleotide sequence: TGTGCCACCAGCAGAAAAGGGACAGGGGTTAATGAAGCTTTCTTT. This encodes CATSRKGTGVNEAFF.

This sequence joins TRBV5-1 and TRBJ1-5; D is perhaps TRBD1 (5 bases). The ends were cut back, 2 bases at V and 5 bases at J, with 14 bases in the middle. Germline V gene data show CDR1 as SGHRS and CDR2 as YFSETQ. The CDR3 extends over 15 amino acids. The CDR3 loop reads CASSFIGGADQPQHF. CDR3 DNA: TGCGCCAGCAGCTTCATCGGGGGTGCGGATCAGCCCCAGCATTTT.

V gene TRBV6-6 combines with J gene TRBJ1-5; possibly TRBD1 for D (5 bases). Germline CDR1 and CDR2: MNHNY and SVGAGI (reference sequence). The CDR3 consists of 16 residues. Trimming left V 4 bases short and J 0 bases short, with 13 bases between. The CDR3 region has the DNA TGTGCCAGCAGTTTGCGGGACTTTTATAGCAATCAGCCCCAGCATTTT. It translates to CASSLRDFYSNQPQHF.

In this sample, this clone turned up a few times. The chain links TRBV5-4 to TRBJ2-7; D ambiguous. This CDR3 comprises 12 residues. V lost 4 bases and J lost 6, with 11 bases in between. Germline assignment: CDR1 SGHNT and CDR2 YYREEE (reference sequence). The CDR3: CASSKIESEQYF. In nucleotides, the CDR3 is TGTGCCAGCAGCAAGATAGAATCCGAGCAGTACTTC.

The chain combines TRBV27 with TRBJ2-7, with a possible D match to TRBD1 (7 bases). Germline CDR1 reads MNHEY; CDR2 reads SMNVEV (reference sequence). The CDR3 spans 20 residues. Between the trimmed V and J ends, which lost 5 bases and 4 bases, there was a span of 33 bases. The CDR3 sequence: CASSPGTSASIGTARYEQYF. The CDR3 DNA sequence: TGTGCCAGCAGTCCGGGGACTTCCGCCTCAATAGGGACAGCCCGATACGAGCAGTACTTC.

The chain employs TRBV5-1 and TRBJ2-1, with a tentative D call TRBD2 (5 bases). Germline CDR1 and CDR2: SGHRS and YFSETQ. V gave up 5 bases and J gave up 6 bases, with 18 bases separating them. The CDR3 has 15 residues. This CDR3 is CASRFPHGSSNEQFF. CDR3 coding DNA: TGCGCCAGCAGATTCCCCCATGGGAGTAGCAATGAGCAGTTCTTC.

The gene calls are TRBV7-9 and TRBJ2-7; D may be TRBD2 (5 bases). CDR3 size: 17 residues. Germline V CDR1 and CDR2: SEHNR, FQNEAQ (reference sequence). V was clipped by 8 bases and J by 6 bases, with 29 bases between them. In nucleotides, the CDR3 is TGTGCCAGCCGAGGGCCCGGGTTCCAGAGAGGAGGAGGCGAGCAGTACTTC. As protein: CASRGPGFQRGGGEQYF.

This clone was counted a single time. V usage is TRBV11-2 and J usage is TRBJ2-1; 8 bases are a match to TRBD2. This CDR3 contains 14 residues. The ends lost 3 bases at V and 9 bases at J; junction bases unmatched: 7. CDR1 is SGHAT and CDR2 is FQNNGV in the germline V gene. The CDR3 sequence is CASSLGPTSAEQFF. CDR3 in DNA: TGTGCCAGCAGCTTGGGGCCGACTAGCGCTGAGCAGTTCTTC.

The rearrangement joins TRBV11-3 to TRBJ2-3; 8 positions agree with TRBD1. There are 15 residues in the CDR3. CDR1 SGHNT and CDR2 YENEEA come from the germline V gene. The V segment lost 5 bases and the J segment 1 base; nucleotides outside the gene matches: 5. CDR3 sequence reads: CASSDGQGGTDTQYF. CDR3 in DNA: TGTGCCAGCAGCGACGGACAGGGTGGCACAGATACGCAGTATTTT.

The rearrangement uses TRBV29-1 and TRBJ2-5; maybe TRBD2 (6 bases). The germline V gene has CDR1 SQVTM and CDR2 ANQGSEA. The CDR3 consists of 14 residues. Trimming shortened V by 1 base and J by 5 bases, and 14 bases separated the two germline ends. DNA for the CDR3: TGCAGCGTTGAAGGCGAGGCGGGGAGGGAGACCCAGTACTTC. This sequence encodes CSVEGEAGRETQYF.

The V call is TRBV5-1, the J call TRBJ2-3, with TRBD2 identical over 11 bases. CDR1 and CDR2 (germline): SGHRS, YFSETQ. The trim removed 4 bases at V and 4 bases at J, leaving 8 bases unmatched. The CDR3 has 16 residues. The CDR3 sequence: CASSIIAGGLADTQYF. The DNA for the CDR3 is TGCGCCAGCAGCATCATAGCGGGGGGGCTAGCAGATACGCAGTATTTT.

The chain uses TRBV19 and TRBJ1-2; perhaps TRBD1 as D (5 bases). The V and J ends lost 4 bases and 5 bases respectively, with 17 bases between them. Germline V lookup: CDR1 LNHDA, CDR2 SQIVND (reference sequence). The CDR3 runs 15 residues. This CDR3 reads CASSTPLRGTYGYTF. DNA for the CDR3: TGTGCCAGTAGTACCCCATTGCGAGGGACTTATGGCTACACCTTC.

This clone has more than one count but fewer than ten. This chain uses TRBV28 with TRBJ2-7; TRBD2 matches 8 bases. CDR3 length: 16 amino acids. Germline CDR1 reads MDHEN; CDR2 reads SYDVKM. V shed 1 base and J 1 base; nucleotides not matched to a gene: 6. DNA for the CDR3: TGTGCCAGCAGTTTATCGGCGGGGGGCCGGTCCTACGAGCAGTACTTC. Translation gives CASSLSAGGRSYEQYF.

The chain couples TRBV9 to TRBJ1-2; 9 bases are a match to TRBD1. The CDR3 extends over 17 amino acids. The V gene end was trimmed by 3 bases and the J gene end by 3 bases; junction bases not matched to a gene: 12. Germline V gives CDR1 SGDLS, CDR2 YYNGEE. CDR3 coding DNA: TGTGCCAGCAGCGCCTTCGGACAGGGGATTATGGACTATGGCTACACCTTC. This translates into CASSAFGQGIMDYGYTF.

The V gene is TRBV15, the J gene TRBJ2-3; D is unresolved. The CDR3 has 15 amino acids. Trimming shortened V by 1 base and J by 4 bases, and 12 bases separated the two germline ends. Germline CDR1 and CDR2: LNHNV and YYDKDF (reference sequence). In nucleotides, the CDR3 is TGTGCCACCAGCAGAGCTGGCAGATACCCAGATACGCAGTATTTT. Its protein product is CATSRAGRYPDTQYF.

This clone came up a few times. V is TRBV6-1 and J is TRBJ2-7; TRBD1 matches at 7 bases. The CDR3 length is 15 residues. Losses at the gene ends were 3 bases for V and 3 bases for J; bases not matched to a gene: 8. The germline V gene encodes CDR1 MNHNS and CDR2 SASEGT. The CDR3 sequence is CASSDMTGLVYEQYF. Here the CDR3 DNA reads TGTGCCAGCAGTGATATGACAGGGTTAGTCTACGAGCAGTACTTC.

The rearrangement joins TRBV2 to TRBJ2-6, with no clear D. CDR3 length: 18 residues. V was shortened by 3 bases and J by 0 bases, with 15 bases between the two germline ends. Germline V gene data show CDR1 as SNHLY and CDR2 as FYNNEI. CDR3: CASSDFGRRSSGANVLTF. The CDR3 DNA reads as TGTGCCAGCAGTGATTTCGGCCGGCGGTCCTCTGGGGCCAACGTCCTGACTTTC.

The DNA of the CDR3 is TGTGCCAGTAGTGTAGGACTGTTGAACACTGAAGCTTTCTTT. Translating gives CASSVGLLNTEAFF. V is TRBV19 and J is TRBJ1-1; no definite D call. Germline CDR1 reads LNHDA; CDR2 reads SQIVND (reference sequence). The CDR3 has 14 amino acids. V was trimmed by 5 bases and J by 0 bases, leaving 10 bases between them.

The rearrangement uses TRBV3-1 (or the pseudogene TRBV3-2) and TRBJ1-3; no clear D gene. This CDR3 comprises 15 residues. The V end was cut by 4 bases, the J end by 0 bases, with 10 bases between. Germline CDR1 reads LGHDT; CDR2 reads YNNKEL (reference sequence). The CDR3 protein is CASSRWTLSGNTIYF. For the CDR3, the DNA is TGTGCCAGCAGCCGATGGACTCTCTCTGGAAACACCATATATTTT.

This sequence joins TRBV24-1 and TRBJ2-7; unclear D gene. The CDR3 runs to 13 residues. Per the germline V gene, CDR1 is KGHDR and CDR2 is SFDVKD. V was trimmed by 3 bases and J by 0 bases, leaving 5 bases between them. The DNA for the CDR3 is TGTGCCACCAGTGATCCCATCTCCTACGAGCAGTACTTC. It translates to CATSDPISYEQYF.

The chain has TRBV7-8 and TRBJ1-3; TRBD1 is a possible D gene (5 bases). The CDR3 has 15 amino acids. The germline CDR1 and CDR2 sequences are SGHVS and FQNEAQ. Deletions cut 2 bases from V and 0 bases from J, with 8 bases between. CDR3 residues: CASSLTGFSGNTIYF. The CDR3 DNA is TGTGCCAGCAGCTTAACAGGCTTCTCTGGAAACACCATATATTTT.

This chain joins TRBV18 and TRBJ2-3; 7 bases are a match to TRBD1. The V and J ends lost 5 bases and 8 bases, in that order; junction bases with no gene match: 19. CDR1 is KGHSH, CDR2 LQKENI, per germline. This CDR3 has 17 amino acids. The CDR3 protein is CASSSQFVGASGGTQYF. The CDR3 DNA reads TGTGCCAGCTCATCCCAGTTTGTGGGAGCCTCAGGGGGTACGCAGTATTTT.

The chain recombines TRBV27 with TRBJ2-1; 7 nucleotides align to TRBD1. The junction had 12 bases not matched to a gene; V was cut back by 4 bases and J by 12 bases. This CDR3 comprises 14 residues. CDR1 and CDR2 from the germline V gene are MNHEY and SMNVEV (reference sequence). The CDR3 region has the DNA TGTGCCAGCAGTTCCGATCCTGACAGGGACGGGCAGTTCTTC. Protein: CASSSDPDRDGQFF.

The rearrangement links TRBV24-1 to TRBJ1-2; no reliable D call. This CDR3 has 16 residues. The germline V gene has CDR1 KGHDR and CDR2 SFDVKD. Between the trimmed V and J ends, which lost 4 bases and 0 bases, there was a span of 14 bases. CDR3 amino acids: CATSDRTVTTNYGYTF. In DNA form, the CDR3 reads TGTGCCACCAGTGACCGTACGGTGACAACTAACTATGGCTACACCTTC.

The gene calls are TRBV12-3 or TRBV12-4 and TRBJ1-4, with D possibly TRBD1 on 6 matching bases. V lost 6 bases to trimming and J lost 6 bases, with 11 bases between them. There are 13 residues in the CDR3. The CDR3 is CASSSGGHEKLFF. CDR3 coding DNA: TGTGCCAGCAGCAGCGGGGGGCATGAAAAACTGTTTTTT.

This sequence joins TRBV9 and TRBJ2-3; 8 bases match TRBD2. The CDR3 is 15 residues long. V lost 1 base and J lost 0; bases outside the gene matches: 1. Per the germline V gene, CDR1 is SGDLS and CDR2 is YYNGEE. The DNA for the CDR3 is TGTGCCAGCAGCGTAAGCGGGAGTAGCACAGATACGCAGTATTTT. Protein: CASSVSGSSTDTQYF. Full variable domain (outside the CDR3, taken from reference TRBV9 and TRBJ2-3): DSGVTQTPKHLITATGQRVTLRCSPRSGDLSVYWYQQSLDQGLQFLIQYYNGEERAKGNILERFSAQQFPDLHSELNLSSLELGDSALYFCASSVSGSSTDTQYFGPGTRLTVL.

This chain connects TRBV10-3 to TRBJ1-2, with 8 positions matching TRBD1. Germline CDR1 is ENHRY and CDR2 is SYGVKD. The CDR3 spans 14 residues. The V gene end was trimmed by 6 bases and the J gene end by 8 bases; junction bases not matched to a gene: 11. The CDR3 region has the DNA TGTGCCATCAGCGAAACTCAGGGGGCCGGAGGCTACACCTTC. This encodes CAISETQGAGGYTF.